The 2 T cell receptor beta chains listed next were all sequenced from one sample in a study of kidney transplant recipient with SARS-CoV-2 infection. TCRdb fed the reads into MiXCR, producing one record per CDR3 protein. The sample includes under 250,000 distinct CDR3 sequences, more than 25% of them seen just once. The sequencing used a blood sample, collected at baseline and between days 110 and 120 from a kidney transplant recipient. The origin of the receptors is a young adult male patient who had COVID-19 and was a kidney transplant recipient. Some T cells may be provided by the graft donor.

As to this clonotype: A clone one base away is much larger, so this may be a read error. The chain carries TRBV8-2 and TRBJ2-6. TRBV8-2 is assigned pseudogene status. The CDR3 runs to 17 residues. The CDR3 bases are TGTAGCAACCGTGGAAGGATAACACAAAGTCGGGCCAACGTCCTGACTTTC. Protein sequence: CSNRGRITQSRANVLTF.

This clonotype was counted ten times or more. The chain's CDR3 is CASSTSISMRKTYGYTF. The CDR3 coding sequence is TGTGCCAGCAGTACCTCAATCTCTATGCGAAAGACCTATGGCTACACCTTC. This sequence joins TRBV6-1 and TRBJ1-2, with unresolved D. The CDR3 has 17 residues. V lost 5 bases, J lost 4 bases, and 23 bases lay in between. Germline CDR1 and CDR2: MNHNS and SASEGT.